A selection of T cell receptor beta chains follows, all from one sample in a study of T-cell reconstitution after alpha-beta-depleted transplantation in children. One entry per CDR3 protein results from TCRdb running MiXCR on the PCR reads. The sample consists of 480,000 or so distinct CDR3 sequences, under 12% of them appearing once. The sequencing here drew on PBMCs, taken before TCRalphabeta/CD19-depleted stem cell transplant. These receptors were collected from a child aged 2 to 15 with inherited bone marrow failure, due to receive a stem cell transplant. CDR3s include the opening cysteine and the closing phenylalanine or tryptophan. The D gene is left open where the match is weak. Clone size, where shown, is once, few, many, or a class for clones that have expanded.

d_gene: NA
v_gene: TRBV12-3/TRBV12-4
j_gene: TRBJ2-3
abundance: many
CDR3aa: CASTEKLRVYTDTQYF
CDR3nt: TGTGCCAGCACTGAAAAGCTGCGGGTTTACACAGATACGCAGTATTTT

d_gene: TRBD1
v_gene: TRBV7-9
j_gene: TRBJ1-1
abundance: many
CDR3aa: CASSGMDRAGPLEAFF
CDR3nt: TGTGCCAGCAGCGGGATGGACAGGGCGGGACCGCTTGAAGCTTTCTTT

d_gene: NA
v_gene: TRBV28
j_gene: TRBJ1-2
abundance: few
CDR3aa: CASETPNYGYTF
CDR3nt: TGTGCCAGCGAAACACCTAACTATGGCTACACCTTC

d_gene: NA
v_gene: TRBV29-1
j_gene: TRBJ2-1
abundance: NA
CDR3aa: CSVELLSSYNEQFF
CDR3nt: TGCAGCGTTGAGCTACTCAGCTCCTACAATGAGCAGTTCTTC

d_gene: NA
v_gene: TRBV20-1
j_gene: TRBJ1-1
abundance: many
CDR3aa: CSARVRVTEAFF
CDR3nt: TGCAGTGCTAGAGTGAGGGTCACTGAAGCTTTCTTT

d_gene: NA
v_gene: TRBV12-3/TRBV12-4
j_gene: TRBJ1-2
abundance: many
CDR3aa: CASSPGMFYGYTF
CDR3nt: TGTGCCAGCAGCCCAGGGATGTTCTATGGCTACACCTTC

d_gene: NA
v_gene: TRBV5-4
j_gene: TRBJ1-6
abundance: few
CDR3aa: CASSSTAIDSPLHF
CDR3nt: TGTGCCAGCAGCTCAACAGCGATCGATTCACCCCTCCACTTT

d_gene: NA
v_gene: TRBV6-5
j_gene: TRBJ2-1
abundance: NA
CDR3aa: CASSYSRGPASNEQFF
CDR3nt: TGTGCCAGCAGTTACTCCCGGGGCCCGGCCAGCAATGAGCAGTTCTTC

d_gene: TRBD1
v_gene: TRBV9
j_gene: TRBJ2-7
abundance: many
CDR3aa: CASSAGWGTGVEQYF
CDR3nt: TGTGCCAGCAGCGCGGGTTGGGGGACAGGGGTCGAGCAGTACTTC

d_gene: TRBD1
v_gene: TRBV9
j_gene: TRBJ2-1
abundance: many
CDR3aa: CASSLNRGRGYNEQFF
CDR3nt: TGTGCCAGCAGCTTGAACAGGGGGCGCGGTTACAATGAGCAGTTCTTC

d_gene: NA
v_gene: TRBV6-5
j_gene: TRBJ2-2
abundance: many
CDR3aa: CASTYSMGENTGELFF
CDR3nt: TGTGCCAGCACTTACAGTATGGGAGAGAACACCGGGGAGCTGTTTTTT

d_gene: NA
v_gene: TRBV28
j_gene: TRBJ2-7
abundance: many
CDR3aa: CASKAVPYEQYF
CDR3nt: TGTGCCAGCAAGGCCGTCCCCTACGAGCAGTACTTC

d_gene: TRBD1
v_gene: TRBV7-3
j_gene: TRBJ2-2
abundance: NA
CDR3aa: CATGTGGFGELFF
CDR3nt: TGTGCCACCGGGACAGGGGGTTTCGGGGAGCTGTTTTTT

d_gene: NA
v_gene: TRBV20-1
j_gene: TRBJ2-7
abundance: few
CDR3aa: CSARGATFPTYEQYF
CDR3nt: TGCAGTGCTAGAGGGGCCACGTTTCCGACCTACGAGCAGTACTTC

d_gene: TRBD2
v_gene: TRBV12-3/TRBV12-4
j_gene: TRBJ2-7
abundance: few
CDR3aa: CASRAGGIYEQYF
CDR3nt: TGTGCCAGCAGGGCGGGAGGCATCTACGAGCAGTACTTC

d_gene: NA
v_gene: TRBV6-2/TRBV6-3
j_gene: TRBJ2-7
abundance: many
CDR3aa: CASSYRPPVGGYEQYF
CDR3nt: TGTGCCAGCAGTTACAGGCCCCCCGTAGGGGGCTACGAGCAGTACTTC

d_gene: NA
v_gene: TRBV6-2/TRBV6-3
j_gene: TRBJ1-1
abundance: many
CDR3aa: CASRLTVNTEAFF
CDR3nt: TGTGCCAGCAGGCTCACAGTCAACACTGAAGCTTTCTTT

d_gene: TRBD1
v_gene: TRBV10-3
j_gene: TRBJ2-1
abundance: many
CDR3aa: CAISSPGQGYNEQFF
CDR3nt: TGTGCCATCAGTTCTCCGGGACAGGGCTACAATGAGCAGTTCTTC

d_gene: NA
v_gene: TRBV11-2
j_gene: TRBJ1-5
abundance: many
CDR3aa: CASSPSQGFNQPQHF
CDR3nt: TGTGCCAGCAGCCCCTCGCAAGGTTTCAATCAGCCCCAGCATTTT

d_gene: TRBD1
v_gene: TRBV12-3/TRBV12-4
j_gene: TRBJ1-6
abundance: many
CDR3aa: CASSLRDRPNSPLHF
CDR3nt: TGTGCCAGCAGCCTCCGGGACAGGCCTAATTCACCCCTCCACTTT

d_gene: NA
v_gene: TRBV4-3
j_gene: TRBJ2-2
abundance: many
CDR3aa: CASSPDGVLNTGELFF
CDR3nt: TGCGCCAGCAGCCCGGACGGTGTTTTGAACACCGGGGAGCTGTTTTTT

d_gene: NA
v_gene: TRBV5-1
j_gene: TRBJ2-3
abundance: many
CDR3aa: CASRSLTGAGDTQYF
CDR3nt: TGCGCCAGCAGGAGCTTGACAGGAGCGGGGGATACGCAGTATTTT

d_gene: NA
v_gene: TRBV5-1
j_gene: TRBJ2-1
abundance: NA
CDR3aa: CASSFPLSSGRATTYNEQFF
CDR3nt: TGCGCCAGCAGCTTTCCCCTGAGTAGCGGCCGAGCCACGACCTACAATGAGCAGTTCTTC

d_gene: NA
v_gene: TRBV4-3
j_gene: TRBJ2-1
abundance: many
CDR3aa: CASSRLGAGNEQFF
CDR3nt: TGCGCCAGCAGCCGCCTTGGGGCAGGGAATGAGCAGTTCTTC

d_gene: NA
v_gene: TRBV20-1
j_gene: TRBJ1-2
abundance: many
CDR3aa: CSARLGYGYTF
CDR3nt: TGCAGTGCTAGACTGGGATACGGCTACACCTTC

d_gene: NA
v_gene: TRBV4-1
j_gene: TRBJ2-7
abundance: few
CDR3aa: CASSLGPFTGREPLPGF
CDR3nt: TGCGCCAGCAGCCTAGGCCCATTTACGGGAAGAGAGCCCTTACCTGGCTTC

d_gene: NA
v_gene: TRBV28
j_gene: TRBJ1-4
abundance: few
CDR3aa: CASSLWGARNEKLFF
CDR3nt: TGTGCCAGCAGTTTATGGGGGGCCCGTAATGAAAAACTGTTTTTT

d_gene: TRBD2
v_gene: TRBV7-9
j_gene: TRBJ2-1
abundance: many
CDR3aa: CASSPGLARLSYNEQFF
CDR3nt: TGTGCCAGCAGCCCTGGACTAGCCCGACTCTCCTACAATGAGCAGTTCTTC

d_gene: TRBD2
v_gene: TRBV5-1
j_gene: TRBJ2-2
abundance: many
CDR3aa: CASSFDPGLVNTGELFF
CDR3nt: TGCGCCAGCAGCTTTGATCCGGGACTAGTGAACACCGGGGAGCTGTTTTTT

d_gene: TRBD2
v_gene: TRBV11-2
j_gene: TRBJ2-7
abundance: many
CDR3aa: CASSGLAGAREQYF
CDR3nt: TGTGCCAGCAGCGGTTTAGCGGGAGCTCGGGAGCAGTACTTC

d_gene: NA
v_gene: TRBV10-3
j_gene: TRBJ1-2
abundance: many
CDR3aa: CASGRTDYGYTF
CDR3nt: TGTGCCAGTGGACGGACTGACTATGGCTACACCTTC

d_gene: NA
v_gene: TRBV29-1
j_gene: TRBJ2-7
abundance: many
CDR3aa: CSVQDGLTYEQYF
CDR3nt: TGCAGCGTTCAGGACGGATTAACCTACGAGCAGTACTTC

d_gene: NA
v_gene: TRBV6-5
j_gene: TRBJ1-1
abundance: many
CDR3aa: CASSYLIPNTEAFF
CDR3nt: TGTGCCAGCAGTTACCTAATCCCGAACACTGAAGCTTTCTTT

d_gene: TRBD1
v_gene: TRBV6-1
j_gene: TRBJ2-7
abundance: many
CDR3aa: CASHGQGYTYEQYF
CDR3nt: TGTGCCAGTCATGGACAGGGATACACCTACGAGCAGTACTTC

d_gene: TRBD2
v_gene: TRBV7-8
j_gene: TRBJ2-7
abundance: many
CDR3aa: CATASTSGTSSYEQYF
CDR3nt: TGTGCCACCGCCTCGACTAGCGGGACAAGCTCCTACGAGCAGTACTTC

d_gene: TRBD2
v_gene: TRBV3-1
j_gene: TRBJ2-4
abundance: NA
CDR3aa: CASTPRKGTSWGAKNIQYF
CDR3nt: TGTGCCAGCACCCCACGAAAAGGGACTAGCTGGGGCGCCAAAAACATTCAGTACTTC